The entry that follows covers one T cell receptor beta chain sequence. This receptor's antigen is unknown. No base qualities exist here, and no much larger clone lies one base off it. The same CDR3 is also encoded by other DNA sequences in this sample. The sample is drawn from a study of shared clonotypes between healthy human individuals (dated by TCRdb to 2020 to 2021). As for the study more broadly: The cohort comprised two women and three men aged 18 to 49 years. For each donor, CD4 naive and CD4 memory were each given three plates, CD8 naive was given two plates, and CD8 memory was given one plate. To estimate repertoire size and how much clonotype sharing occurs between individuals, the study deeply sequenced the blood TCR repertoires of 4 to 6 healthy adults. To increase sequencing depth and limit assay-specific biases, TCR repertoire library preparation and sequencing were carried out by different laboratories using diverse techniques. Each donor's leukapheresis produced roughly between about 0.8 and 8.9 billion PBMCs.

Using the deep immunoSEQ assay, TCR CDR3 regions were amplified from genomic DNA by multiplex PCR. For each cell subset, the extracted genomic DNA was distributed evenly across all wells of several immunoSEQ 96-well plates, and each plate served as one replicate. Each replicate PCR for sorted subsets received about 220 ng genomic DNA, equal to about 30,000 T cell genomes. The purified libraries were quantified using a Qubit 3.0 fluorometer, sized with a Bioanalyzer 2100, and then quantified again using the KAPA Library Quantification kit. Every immunoSEQ 96-well plate was sequenced on a separate single-read 150-cycle Illumina NextSeq 550 flow cell. On the authors' methods: Because the immunoSEQ output included only junctional sequences and no quality scores, the filtering could not be the same as the filtering used for full-length reads. To assign V/J genes and CDR3, sequences were annotated using PyIR, a Python wrapper for IgBLAST v1.9, with IMGT germline references. Reads were filtered out if the reads had weak V/J assignments (E-value above 1e-6), no CDR3, stop codons, out-of-frame junctions, or ambiguous translated residues. V3J clonotypes were defined as sequences sharing an identical inferred V gene, J gene, and CDR3 amino acid sequence. Percentage overlap between repertoires was calculated by dividing the number of shared unique clonotypes by the size of the smaller repertoire. RTK rarefaction, the Chao1 estimator, and Recon v2.1 estimates of unobserved clonotypes were used to assess repertoire richness. Generation probabilities for all TCRbeta clonotypes obtained by the gDNA method from several donors were computed using OLGA. In its TCRdb copy, this immuneACCESS table keeps in-frame sequences only and misses some clones. Where compared with another copy, unresolved V genes explain less than half of these, and the others have no known cause. The V and J calls and the clone size are those of that table, but D and trimming were determined from the DNA. Present in this sample are approximately 840,000 clones, 90% to 97% of which were seen just once. The ten most abundant clones make up less than 0.25% of the sample.

Findings and caveats that apply to the study as a whole: Sharing across a handful of donors was observed for around 5% of naive CD4, around 3.5% of naive CD8, over 2% of memory CD4, and less than 0.45% of memory CD8 clonotypes. The small number of donors limited the genetic and exposure-history diversity represented. Compared with non-shared clonotypes, clonotypes shared by all four sorted-subset donors had higher generation probabilities. Pairwise subsampling indicated that sequencing depth was expected to affect the degree of clonotype sharing among donors. Even with the large sequencing depth, rarefaction of the sorted-subset datasets indicated that sequencing was incomplete. Larger estimated clonotype richness was generally found for naive subsets than for memory subsets. Sampling was limited to blood, and TCR repertoires in tissue likely differ from TCR repertoires in blood.

For the CD8 naive samples, CD45RO-negative cells were positively selected for CCR7, yielding a CD45RA+CCR7+ population from which TemRA cells were excluded. Healthy HIV-negative adults with no recently reported acute infections or vaccinations were included as donors. All donors were Caucasian adults living in Nashville, Tennessee, USA. Blood was collected by leukapheresis, and PBMCs were isolated by Ficoll-Histopaque density gradient centrifugation and then cryopreserved in liquid nitrogen vapor phase. Analytical flow cytometry was used to check the purity and quantity of each magnetically sorted T cell population. Genomic DNA was isolated from each sorted fraction and quantified by UV absorbance on a Nanodrop 2000c. The TCR comes from a young man in good health. The sequenced sample consisted of naive CD8+ T cells sorted from blood. The cell subset or site label here, explained by the study, means: CD45RA+CCR7+.

The DNA reads TGCGCCAGCAGCCAAGTTGGGACGGGGAACACTGAAGCTTTCTTT. It codes for CASSQVGTGNTEAFF. Recombination connected TRBV4-1 to TRBJ1-1; the D gene is perhaps TRBD1, on 5 matching bases. V is clipped by 1 base and J by 1 base, and the sequence between their germline boundaries is 10 bases long. The CDR3 starts with the cysteine, ends with the phenylalanine, and has 15 residues. The retained sequence is limited to the CDR3, 45 bases, with the frame set at the first base. CDR1 and CDR2 were assigned from the germline V gene as MGHRA and YSYEKL.